This T cell receptor (beta chain) originates from a study of shared clonotypes between healthy human individuals. Whole-study results and caveats: Tissue TCR repertoires likely differ from these blood-only repertoires. The study found lower generation probabilities in non-shared clonotypes than in those shared by all four donors.

Assay used: immunoSEQ multiplex PCR; TCRdb lists only in-frame clones, some missing. The table shows approximately 530,000 clones, with roughly 95% occurring only once. V was shortened by 3 bases and J by 3 bases, with 17 bases between the two germline ends. The CDR3 length is 16 residues. Germline CDR1 and CDR2: MDHEN and SYDVKM. A note on this clone: Its antigen is not known.

Within Nashville, Tennessee resided all donors, each a Caucasian adult. Sequences were obtained from naive CD4+ T cells sorted from blood. Described subset: CD45RA+ positively selected. The TCR originated in a woman between 25 and 40 years old in good health. The genes are TRBV28 and TRBJ1-2, with D possibly TRBD1 on 6 matching bases. CDR3 loop: CASSFLLKDSYYGYTF. As DNA, the CDR3 is TGTGCCAGCAGTTTTCTCCTGAAGGACAGCTACTATGGCTACACCTTC.